Shown below are 30 T cell receptor beta chains from a single sample sequenced in a study of blood T cell repertoires in COVID-19. Sequenced by immunoSEQ multiplex PCR; TCRdb stores in-frame clones only, minus some. The top ten hold 6.5% to 8.5% of the sample, which has some 170,000 clones, approximately 80% seen once. Sequences were obtained from peripheral blood. The receptors derive from a woman in her 40s with COVID-19, enrolled during active disease.

Here the CDR3 reads CASSLVSRNTGELFF. The CDR3 DNA follows: TGTGCCAGCAGCTTAGTTTCTCGGAACACCGGGGAGCTGTTTTTT. V usage is TRBV7-2 and J usage is TRBJ2-2; D is ambiguous. Germline V gene lookup returns CDR1 SGHTA and CDR2 FQGNSA. The CDR3 has 15 amino acids. V dropped 1 base and J dropped 1 base, with 7 bases sitting between them. The full variable domain, in which reference TRBV7-2 and TRBJ2-2 provide the parts outside the CDR3, is GAGVSQSPSNKVTEKGKDVELRCDPISGHTALYWYRQSLGQGLEFLIYFQGNSAPDKSGLPSDRFSAERTGGSVSTLTIQRTQQEDSAVYLCASSLVSRNTGELFFGEGSRLTVL.

This clone was seen only a few times. The CDR3 bases are TGTGCCAGCATTCGACTTGGGGCGCGAACCAATGAGCAGTTCTTC. This sequence encodes CASIRLGARTNEQFF. V is TRBV14 and J is TRBJ2-1; D might be TRBD1 (5 bases). This CDR3 is 15 amino acids long. V lost 7 bases and J 6 bases, leaving 19 bases between the germline ends. Germline loops: CDR1 SGHDN, CDR2 FVKESK.

This chain joins TRBV10-1 and TRBJ2-3, with D maybe TRBD2 (6 bases). V lost 6 bases, J lost 2 bases, and 12 bases lay in between. The CDR3 loop spans 14 amino acids. Germline V CDR1 and CDR2: WNHNN, SYGVQD (reference sequence). The CDR3 nucleotides are TGCGCCAGCAGGGCGGGATCCTCCACAGATACGCAGTATTTT. Translation gives CASRAGSSTDTQYF.

This CDR3 is CASSLTPYEQYF. The DNA of the CDR3 is TGTGCCAGCAGTTTAACACCCTACGAGCAGTACTTC. The chain recombines TRBV27 with TRBJ2-7; D gene ambiguous. The CDR3 has 12 residues. Deletions cut 2 bases from V and 2 bases from J, with 4 bases between. The germline V gene has CDR1 MNHEY and CDR2 SMNVEV (reference sequence).

The chain couples TRBV6-5 to TRBJ1-3, with 7 bases aligning to TRBD1. The CDR3 spans 15 residues. V dropped 3 bases and J dropped 3; count of bases not matched to a gene: 5. Germline V gives CDR1 MNHEY, CDR2 SVGAGI. CDR3 sequence reads: CASSYVRDSGNTIYF. The CDR3 bases are TGTGCCAGCAGTTATGTACGGGACAGTGGAAACACCATATATTTT.

CDR3 in DNA: TGTGCCAGTAGTTTGACAGGGGACGCAGCTGAAGCTTTCTTT. Translated, it gives CASSLTGDAAEAFF. V and J are TRBV19 and TRBJ1-1, with 8 nucleotides matching TRBD1. Germline assignment: CDR1 LNHDA and CDR2 SQIVND (reference sequence). With 5 bases clipped from V and 6 bases from J, the junction kept 8 bases outside the gene matches. The CDR3 length is 14 residues.

The count of this clone is one. V is TRBV6-6 and J is TRBJ1-4, with a possible D match to TRBD1 (5 bases). The CDR3 covers 16 residues. The germline V and J ends were trimmed by 4 bases and 0 bases, with 12 bases remaining between them. CDR1 MNHNY and CDR2 SVGAGI come from the germline V gene (reference sequence). The CDR3 DNA reads TGTGCCAGCAGTTCCAGGGCTTCACCAACTAATGAAAAACTGTTTTTT. Residues: CASSSRASPTNEKLFF.

This rearrangement joins TRBV12-5 to TRBJ1-2; 8 bases fit TRBD1. Trimming removed 4 bases from V and 8 bases from J; junction bases left unmatched: 9. The CDR3 consists of 14 residues. Germline loops: CDR1 LGHNT, CDR2 FRNRAP. The CDR3 DNA is TGTGCTAGTGGTTCGACAGGGGCGGTCGGCGGCTACACCTTC. Translating it yields CASGSTGAVGGYTF.

The gene calls are TRBV28 and TRBJ1-6; no firm D call. The CDR3 loop spans 13 amino acids. The V gene lost 7 bases and the J gene lost 8 bases, with 12 bases spanning the gap. Germline CDR1 reads MDHEN; CDR2 reads SYDVKM. In DNA form, the CDR3 reads TGTGCCAGCATCACCCCGTCGGATTCACCCCTCCACTTT. Amino acids: CASITPSDSPLHF.

The chain combines TRBV7-2 with TRBJ2-2; D gene unclear. Between the trimmed V and J ends, which lost 2 bases and 6 bases, there was a span of 7 bases. The CDR3 totals 13 residues. CDR1 and CDR2 (germline): SGHTA, FQGNSA. The CDR3 nucleotides are TGTGCCAGCAGCTTAACCCAGTCCGGGGAGCTGTTTTTT. This codes for CASSLTQSGELFF.

This sequence joins TRBV5-1 and TRBJ2-3, with 12 bases lining up with TRBD2. Trimming cost V 2 bases and J 4 bases; bases outside gene matches: 8. The CDR3 contains 17 residues. The V gene's germline CDR1 is SGHRS and CDR2 YFSETQ. DNA for the CDR3: TGCGCCAGCAGCTTCCGACTAGCGGGAGATGTGCCAGATACGCAGTATTTT. Protein product: CASSFRLAGDVPDTQYF.

The chain uses TRBV5-5 and TRBJ1-2; D is perhaps TRBD1 (6 bases). CDR1 is SGHKS, CDR2 YYEKEE, per germline (reference sequence). CDR3 length equals 14 residues. Trimming shortened V by 0 bases and J by 5 bases, and 11 bases separated the two germline ends. The CDR3, as DNA: TGTGCCAGCAGCTTGGCTGGGGGCCTATATGGCTACACCTTC. It yields the protein CASSLAGGLYGYTF. The whole variable domain, remainder taken from reference TRBV5-5 and TRBJ1-2, is DAGVTQSPTHLIKTRGQQVTLRCSPISGHKSVSWYQQVLGQGPQFIFQYYEKEERGRGNFPDRFSARQFPNYSSELNVNALLLGDSALYLCASSLAGGLYGYTFGSGTRLTVV.

V usage is TRBV7-7 and J usage is TRBJ2-2; perhaps TRBD2 as D (6 bases). CDR1 is SSHAT and CDR2 is FNYEAQ in the germline V gene (reference sequence). Between the trimmed V and J ends, which lost 1 base and 3 bases, there was a span of 9 bases. This CDR3 spans 15 amino acids. CDR3 region: CASSLGGGDTGELFF. The CDR3 nucleotides read TGTGCCAGCAGCTTAGGCGGCGGGGACACCGGGGAGCTGTTTTTT.

To note about this clone: Germline is not matched at one junction end, which may reflect a read error. The rearrangement joins TRBV27 to TRBJ2-1; D is uncertain. Germline assignment: CDR1 MNHEY and CDR2 SMNVEV (reference sequence). This CDR3 region has 13 residues. The DNA for the CDR3 is TGTGCCAGCAGTTTATCATACTACACTGAGCAGTTCTTC. This gives the protein CASSLSYYTEQFF.

The rearrangement joins TRBV5-1 to TRBJ1-1; unclear D gene. The CDR3 has 13 amino acids. Germline CDR1 reads SGHRS; CDR2 reads YFSETQ. V lost 0 bases and J lost 10, with 13 bases in between. The CDR3 here is CASSLGLREGAFF. DNA of the CDR3: TGCGCCAGCAGCTTGGGGTTGCGCGAGGGAGCTTTCTTT.

The V call is TRBV28, the J call TRBJ1-1; 7 nucleotides align to TRBD1. Germline trimming cut 5 bases from V and 8 bases from J; bases unmatched to any gene: 17. Germline V gene data show CDR1 as MDHEN and CDR2 as SYDVKM. CDR3 length equals 16 residues. The CDR3 loop is CASSPQAAGGGKEAFF. For the CDR3, the DNA is TGTGCCAGCAGTCCACAGGCCGCGGGAGGGGGCAAGGAAGCTTTCTTT.

This CDR3 reads CASSDGTGNEKLFF. As DNA, the CDR3 is TGTGCCAGCAGCGACGGGACAGGGAATGAAAAACTGTTTTTT. V and J are TRBV9 and TRBJ1-4; 9 nucleotides match TRBD1. CDR1 SGDLS and CDR2 YYNGEE come from the germline V gene. The CDR3 has 14 amino acids. The J segment lost 5 bases and the V segment lost 3 bases, leaving 2 bases of the junction unmatched. Based on the CDR3 plus reference TRBV9 and TRBJ1-4, the full variable domain is DSGVTQTPKHLITATGQRVTLRCSPRSGDLSVYWYQQSLDQGLQFLIQYYNGEERAKGNILERFSAQQFPDLHSELNLSSLELGDSALYFCASSDGTGNEKLFFGSGTQLSVL.

This sequence joins TRBV5-1 and TRBJ1-2; 8 bases map to TRBD1. Trimming at V came to 4 bases and at J to 6 bases, leaving 8 bases not matched to a gene. Germline V gene lookup returns CDR1 SGHRS and CDR2 YFSETQ. This CDR3 has 14 amino acids. CDR3 residues: CASSPLTGDHGYTF. CDR3 DNA sequence: TGCGCCAGCAGCCCCTTGACAGGGGATCATGGCTACACCTTC.

The chain uses TRBV7-9 and TRBJ2-5; D is possibly TRBD2 (5 bases). V was clipped by 1 base and J by 3 bases, with 12 bases between them. This CDR3 contains 15 residues. CDR1 and CDR2 (germline): SEHNR, FQNEAQ (reference sequence). The DNA of the CDR3 is TGTGCCAGCAGCTTAGAGCTCCCGGGAAAAGAGACCCAGTACTTC. Its protein is CASSLELPGKETQYF.

J is TRBJ1-2 and V is TRBV27; no clear D. The CDR3 has 12 amino acids. The V gene's germline CDR1 is MNHEY and CDR2 SMNVEV (reference sequence). Between the trimmed V and J ends, which lost 0 bases and 4 bases, there was a span of 3 bases. The CDR3 DNA reads as TGTGCCAGCAGTTTATCCGGCTATGGCTACACCTTC. Its protein is CASSLSGYGYTF.

This chain joins TRBV19 and TRBJ2-6; D not resolved. This CDR3 spans 14 amino acids. The ends were cut back, 6 bases at V and 0 bases at J, with 6 bases in the middle. Germline V gives CDR1 LNHDA, CDR2 SQIVND (reference sequence). As DNA, the CDR3 is TGTGCCAGTAGGGAGAACTCTGGGGCCAACGTCCTGACTTTC. Translation: CASRENSGANVLTF.

A single count supports this clone. The chain has TRBV27 and TRBJ2-6; 8 bases align to TRBD1. The CDR3 is made up of 19 amino acids. Per the germline V gene, CDR1 is MNHEY and CDR2 is SMNVEV (reference sequence). Trimming at V came to 2 bases and at J to 0 bases, leaving 9 bases not matched to a gene. The CDR3 bases are TGTGCCAGCAGTTTACTTATTGGGACAGGCACCTCTGGGGCCAACGTCCTGACTTTC. This encodes CASSLLIGTGTSGANVLTF.

J is TRBJ1-4 and V is TRBV10-2, with TRBD1 identical over 7 bases. Per the germline V gene, CDR1 is WSHSY and CDR2 is SAAADI. The CDR3 covers 15 residues. The junction had 8 bases not matched to a gene; V was cut back by 6 bases and J by 4 bases. The CDR3 nucleotides are TGCGCCAGCAGCAGATCACAGGGGATTAATGAAAAACTGTTTTTT. This gives the protein CASSRSQGINEKLFF.

This clone is a singleton in its sample. V is TRBV7-2 and J is TRBJ2-7, with a tentative D call TRBD1 (5 bases). This CDR3 region has 15 residues. Germline V gene data show CDR1 as SGHTA and CDR2 as FQGNSA. V shed 3 bases and J shed 4 bases, with 16 bases lying between them. CDR3 residues: CASSFTWGRQYEQYF. The CDR3 nucleotides are TGTGCCAGCAGCTTTACTTGGGGCAGGCAGTACGAGCAGTACTTC.

The chain couples TRBV25-1 to TRBJ2-7; 7 bases fit TRBD1. V shed 6 bases and J 0 bases; nucleotides not matched to a gene: 8. The CDR3 has 15 residues. In germline, CDR1 is MGHDK, CDR2 SYGVNS. CDR3 in amino acids: CASRTSQGISYEQYF. CDR3 nucleotide sequence: TGTGCCAGCAGAACCTCACAGGGGATCTCCTACGAGCAGTACTTC.

This chain links TRBV3-1 (or the pseudogene TRBV3-2) with TRBJ2-5; 8 bases fit TRBD2. Germline loops: CDR1 LGHDT, CDR2 YNNKEL (reference sequence). CDR3 length: 15 residues. V dropped 2 bases and J dropped 5; count of bases not matched to a gene: 7. CDR3 sequence (DNA): TGTGCCAGCAGCCAACAGCGGGGGCCGCGGGAGACCCAGTACTTC. It specifies CASSQQRGPRETQYF.

The chain uses TRBV10-1 and TRBJ2-1; D perhaps matches TRBD2 (5 bases). The CDR3 has 11 amino acids. V was pared by 8 bases and J by 13 bases, with 15 bases between. Germline assignment: CDR1 WNHNN and CDR2 SYGVQD (reference sequence). The CDR3 is CASPPEREQFF. The CDR3 region has the DNA TGCGCCAGCCCCCCTGAGAGGGAACAGTTCTTC.

The chain combines TRBV14 with TRBJ2-1; TRBD1 is a possible D gene (6 bases). Trimming removed 1 base from V and 9 bases from J, with 7 bases in between. CDR1 and CDR2 from the germline V gene are SGHDN and FVKESK. This CDR3 spans 12 amino acids. The CDR3 nucleotides read TGTGCCAGCAGCCAAGGGACAGTTGAGCAGTTCTTC. Residues: CASSQGTVEQFF.

V is TRBV15 and J is TRBJ2-2, with a tentative D call TRBD2 (7 bases). Germline CDR1 is LNHNV and CDR2 is YYDKDF (reference sequence). The CDR3 contains 15 residues. V was pared by 5 bases and J by 4 bases, with 14 bases between. As DNA, the CDR3 is TGTGCCACCAGCCACGGGGGGCCGAGCACCGGGGAGCTGTTTTTT. Translation gives CATSHGGPSTGELFF.

This chain connects TRBV9 to TRBJ1-3, with 7 bases aligning to TRBD1. In germline, CDR1 is SGDLS, CDR2 YYNGEE. V was pared by 3 bases and J by 10 bases, with 7 bases of the junction left unmatched. The CDR3 loop spans 13 amino acids. CDR3 DNA sequence: TGTGCCAGCAGCGGGACCAGGGGGGAAACCATATATTTT. It specifies CASSGTRGETIYF.